This paragraph reports one T cell receptor beta chain. The record originates from a study of beta chain features in type 1 diabetes. The authors reverse transcribed all of the isolated RNA, so sequencing captured expressed TCRB transcripts. Clones were read by immunoSEQ multiplex PCR, and TCRdb kept only the in-frame ones, dropping some. The sample consists of roughly 250,000 clones, 68% of them appearing once. Germline V lookup: CDR1 LGHNA, CDR2 YSLEER. The CDR3 covers 12 residues. V trimming: 3 bases; J trimming: 13 bases; junction bases outside the gene matches: 6. This receptor was taken from a man aged 25 to 40 in good health. Sequenced input: naive CD4+ T cells from blood. J is TRBJ2-1 and V is TRBV4-3, with 7 bases lining up with TRBD2. DNA for the CDR3: TGCGCCAGCAGCCACATCGCGGGAGAACAGTTCTTC. It yields the protein CASSHIAGEQFF.